This T cell receptor beta chain comes out of a study of blood T cell repertoires in COVID-19 (dated by TCRdb to 2018 to 2021). The study in broad terms: Samples from collaborators originated in the United States, Italy and Spain and spanned both the acute and convalescent phases of COVID-19. The repertoires were made available in a free public database intended to serve as a resource for research on the immune response to SARS-CoV-2. The material from the prospective study consisted of cDNA or gDNA derived from T cells, B-cell-depleted T cells, or PBMCs. Subjects who had been exposed to COVID-19, were actively infected with it, or had recovered from it provided the deeply sampled blood TCRbeta repertoires that made up the dataset. The samples were drawn from two sources: the first 160 participants of the ongoing ImmuneRACE study, and 950 to 1,500 subjects contributed by 6 global collaborators. Where available, HLA class I and class II types were obtained from metadata supplied by the sample provider rather than from assay-based typing. A de-identified subject ID, COVID-19 status, age in years and sex were almost always included in the sample metadata. The research as a whole found: The amount of clinical and demographic metadata varied by source and participant and was provided uncurated.

The germline V gene sets CDR1 to SGHVS and CDR2 to FQNEAQ. V is cut back by 4 bases and J by 4 bases, with 6 bases in the junction unmatched. The CDR3, from cysteine to phenylalanine, totals 14 residues. Only CDR3 DNA remains: 42 bases, in frame from the first base. Concerning this clone: The antigen it recognizes is unknown. Base-call qualities are not available, and no considerably larger clone is one nucleotide away.

TCRbeta CDR3 regions were amplified from genomic DNA by means of the immunoSEQ Assay, a bias-controlled multiplex PCR. The published analysis was carried out like this. Nucleated cell counts per sample were estimated from amplification of reference gene primers within the assay. To quantify the absolute abundance of each unique TCRbeta CDR3 rearrangement, sequence reads were collapsed and filtered. For each sample, productive Simpson clonality was calculated as the square root of Simpson's diversity index across productive rearrangements. What TCRdb holds here is the immuneACCESS table cut down to in-frame rearrangements. Part of the clones is not present; checked against another copy, under half of the missing clones reflect an unresolved V gene, and the others are unexplained. The DNA gave D and trimming, while V, J and clone size come from that table. This sample gives over 200,000 clones in total; more than 80% of them show up just once. The ten largest clones take up roughly 2.5% of the sample.

At one collaborating source in Seattle, patients were enrolled during active infection and were followed longitudinally through the course of disease. Each collaborating institution followed its own protocols to collect whole blood in K2EDTA tubes. Collaborator samples were shipped for TCRbeta analysis as frozen whole blood, isolated PBMCs, or DNA extracted from either sample type. The material sequenced was peripheral blood. This clonotype originated in a young man with COVID-19, enrolled during active disease. Recombination joined TRBV7-8 with TRBJ1-1, with 7 middle bases fitting TRBD1. The CDR3 protein is CASSSTGVGTEAFF. The DNA is as follows: TGTGCCAGCAGCTCAACAGGGGTTGGCACTGAAGCTTTCTTT.